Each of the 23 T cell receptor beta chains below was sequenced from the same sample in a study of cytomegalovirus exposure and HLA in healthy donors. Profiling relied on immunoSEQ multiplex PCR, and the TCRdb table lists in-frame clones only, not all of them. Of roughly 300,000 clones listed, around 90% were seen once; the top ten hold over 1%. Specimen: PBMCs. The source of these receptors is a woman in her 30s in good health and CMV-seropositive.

The CDR3 loop reads CASRASGVNEQFF. The CDR3 region has the DNA TGTGCCAGCCGGGCTAGCGGGGTGAATGAGCAGTTCTTC. The chain links TRBV2 to TRBJ2-1; 9 bases are shared with TRBD2. V trimming: 8 bases; J trimming: 7 bases; junction bases outside the gene matches: 6. This CDR3 spans 13 amino acids. Germline V gene lookup returns CDR1 SNHLY and CDR2 FYNNEI.

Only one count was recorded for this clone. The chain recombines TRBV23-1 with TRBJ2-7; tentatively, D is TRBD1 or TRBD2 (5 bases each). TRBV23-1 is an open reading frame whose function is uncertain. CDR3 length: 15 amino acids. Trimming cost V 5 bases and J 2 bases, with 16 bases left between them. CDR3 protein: CASSCGTLGPYEQYF. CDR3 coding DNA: TGCGCCAGCAGTTGTGGTACACTGGGACCCTACGAGCAGTACTTC.

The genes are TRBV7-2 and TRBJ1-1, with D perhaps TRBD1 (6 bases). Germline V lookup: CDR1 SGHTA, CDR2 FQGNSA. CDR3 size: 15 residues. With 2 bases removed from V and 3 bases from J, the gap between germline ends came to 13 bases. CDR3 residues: CASSLRGGGYTEAFF. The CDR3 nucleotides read TGTGCCAGCAGCTTACGGGGAGGGGGATACACTGAAGCTTTCTTT.

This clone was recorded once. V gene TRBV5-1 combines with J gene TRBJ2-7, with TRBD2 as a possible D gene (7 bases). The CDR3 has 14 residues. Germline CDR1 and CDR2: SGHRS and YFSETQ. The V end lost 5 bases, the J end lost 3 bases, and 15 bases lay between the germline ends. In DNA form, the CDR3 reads TGCGCCAGCAGTAGGGGGGGCGGAAACTACGAGCAGTACTTC. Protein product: CASSRGGGNYEQYF.

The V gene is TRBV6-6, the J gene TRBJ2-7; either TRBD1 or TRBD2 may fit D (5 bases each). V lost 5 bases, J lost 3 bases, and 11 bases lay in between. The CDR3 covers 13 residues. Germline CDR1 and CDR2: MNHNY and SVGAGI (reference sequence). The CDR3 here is CASSTGTVYEQYF. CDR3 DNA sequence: TGTGCCAGCAGTACGGGGACGGTCTACGAGCAGTACTTC.

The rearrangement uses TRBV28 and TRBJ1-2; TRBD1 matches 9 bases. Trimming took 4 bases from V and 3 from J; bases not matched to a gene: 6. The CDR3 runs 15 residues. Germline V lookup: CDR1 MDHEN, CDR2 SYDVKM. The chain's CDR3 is CASSSTGQGDYGYTF. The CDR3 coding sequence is TGTGCCAGCAGTTCGACGGGACAGGGCGACTATGGCTACACCTTC.

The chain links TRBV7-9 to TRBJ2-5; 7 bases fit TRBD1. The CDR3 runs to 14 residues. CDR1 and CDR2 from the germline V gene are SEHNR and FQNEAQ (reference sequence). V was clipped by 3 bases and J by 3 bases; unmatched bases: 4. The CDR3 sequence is CASSFIQGKETQYF. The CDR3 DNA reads TGTGCCAGCAGCTTTATACAGGGGAAAGAGACCCAGTACTTC.

In DNA, the CDR3 is TGTGCCAGCAGGATGAGCTCCTACGAGCAGTACTTC. Residues: CASRMSSYEQYF. This chain joins TRBV28 and TRBJ2-7; the D is unclear. This CDR3 comprises 12 residues. CDR1 and CDR2 from the germline V gene are MDHEN and SYDVKM. The ends were cut back, 6 bases at V and 0 bases at J, with 6 bases in the middle.

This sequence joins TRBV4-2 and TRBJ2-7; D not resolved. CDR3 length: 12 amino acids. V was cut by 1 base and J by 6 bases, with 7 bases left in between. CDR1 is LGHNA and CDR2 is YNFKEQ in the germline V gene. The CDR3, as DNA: TGTGCCAGCAGCCAAGGGTACTTCGAGCAGTACTTC. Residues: CASSQGYFEQYF.

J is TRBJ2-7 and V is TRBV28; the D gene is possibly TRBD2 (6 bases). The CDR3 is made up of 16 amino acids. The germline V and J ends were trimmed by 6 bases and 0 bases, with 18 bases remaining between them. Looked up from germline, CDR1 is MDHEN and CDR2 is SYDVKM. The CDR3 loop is CASSSPLRGNSYEQYF. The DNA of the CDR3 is TGTGCCAGCAGCTCCCCGTTACGGGGGAACTCCTACGAGCAGTACTTC.

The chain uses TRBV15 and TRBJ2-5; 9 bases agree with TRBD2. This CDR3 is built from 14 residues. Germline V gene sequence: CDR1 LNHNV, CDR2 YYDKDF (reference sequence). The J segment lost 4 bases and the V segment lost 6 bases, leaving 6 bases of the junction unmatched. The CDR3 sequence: CATRKRGVGETQYF. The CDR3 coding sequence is TGTGCCACCAGGAAGCGGGGGGTAGGAGAGACCCAGTACTTC.

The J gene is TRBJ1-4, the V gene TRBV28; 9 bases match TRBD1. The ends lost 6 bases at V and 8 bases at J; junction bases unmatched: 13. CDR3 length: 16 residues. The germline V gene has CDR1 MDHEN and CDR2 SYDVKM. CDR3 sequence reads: CASSLGGQGGGEKLFF. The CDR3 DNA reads TGTGCCAGCAGCCTCGGGGGACAGGGAGGAGGAGAAAAACTGTTTTTT.

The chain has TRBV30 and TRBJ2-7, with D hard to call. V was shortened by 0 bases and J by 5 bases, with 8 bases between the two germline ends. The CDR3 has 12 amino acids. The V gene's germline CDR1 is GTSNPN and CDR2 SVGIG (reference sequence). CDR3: CAWSVIANEQYF. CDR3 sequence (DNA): TGTGCCTGGAGTGTAATAGCTAACGAGCAGTACTTC.

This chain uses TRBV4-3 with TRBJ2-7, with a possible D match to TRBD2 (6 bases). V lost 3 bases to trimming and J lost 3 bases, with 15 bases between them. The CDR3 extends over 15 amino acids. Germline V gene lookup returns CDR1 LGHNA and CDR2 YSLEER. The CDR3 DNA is TGCGCCAGCAGCCAGGGTGGAGGGCAACACTACGAGCAGTACTTC. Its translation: CASSQGGGQHYEQYF.

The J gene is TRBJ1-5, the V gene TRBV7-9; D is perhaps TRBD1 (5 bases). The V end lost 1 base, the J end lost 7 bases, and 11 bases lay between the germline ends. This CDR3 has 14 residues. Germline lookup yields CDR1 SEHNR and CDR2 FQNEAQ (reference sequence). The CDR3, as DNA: TGTGCCAGCAGCTTAGGTTGGGGGACCCAGCCCCAGCATTTT. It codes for CASSLGWGTQPQHF. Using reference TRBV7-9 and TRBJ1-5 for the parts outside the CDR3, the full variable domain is DTGVSQNPRHKITKRGQNVTFRCDPISEHNRLYWYRQTLGQGPEFLTYFQNEAQLEKSRLLSDRFSAERPKGSFSTLEIQRTEQGDSAMYLCASSLGWGTQPQHFGDGTRLSIL.

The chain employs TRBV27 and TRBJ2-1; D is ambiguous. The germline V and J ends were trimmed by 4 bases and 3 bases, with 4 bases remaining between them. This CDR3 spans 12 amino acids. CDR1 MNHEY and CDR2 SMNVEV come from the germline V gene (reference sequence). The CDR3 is CASSWIYNEQFF. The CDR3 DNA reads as TGTGCCAGCAGTTGGATCTACAATGAGCAGTTCTTC.

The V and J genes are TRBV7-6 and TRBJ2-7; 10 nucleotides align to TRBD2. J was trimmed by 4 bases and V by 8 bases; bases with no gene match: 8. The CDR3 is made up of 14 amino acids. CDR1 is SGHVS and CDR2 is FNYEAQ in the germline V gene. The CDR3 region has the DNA TGTGCCAGCGGCCCCCGAGCGGGAGGGTACGAGCAGTACTTC. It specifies CASGPRAGGYEQYF.

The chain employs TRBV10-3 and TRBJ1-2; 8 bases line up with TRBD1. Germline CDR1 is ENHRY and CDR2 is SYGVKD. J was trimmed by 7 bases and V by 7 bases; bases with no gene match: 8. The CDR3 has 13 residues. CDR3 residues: CAITISGGSGYTF. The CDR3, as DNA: TGTGCCATCACTATCTCAGGGGGCAGTGGCTACACCTTC.

The CDR3 DNA follows: TGCAGCGTTGAAGTTGGGACTAGCGCCTACGAGCAGTACTTC. This translates into CSVEVGTSAYEQYF. The chain has TRBV29-1 and TRBJ2-7, with TRBD2 identical over 10 bases. V lost 1 base, J lost 2 bases, and 2 bases stayed unmatched. The CDR3 contains 14 residues. The germline gives CDR1 SQVTM, CDR2 ANQGSEA.

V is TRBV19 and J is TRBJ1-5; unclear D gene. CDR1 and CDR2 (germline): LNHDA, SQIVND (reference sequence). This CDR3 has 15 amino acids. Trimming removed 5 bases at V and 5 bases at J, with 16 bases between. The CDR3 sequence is CASSVSKGSHQPQHF. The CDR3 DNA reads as TGTGCCAGTAGTGTATCCAAGGGTTCCCATCAGCCCCAGCATTTT.

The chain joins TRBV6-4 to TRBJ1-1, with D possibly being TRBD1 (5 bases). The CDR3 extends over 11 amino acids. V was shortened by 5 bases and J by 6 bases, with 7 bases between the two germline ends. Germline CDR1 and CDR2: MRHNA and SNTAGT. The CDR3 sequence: CASSSGSEAFF. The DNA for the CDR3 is TGTGCCAGCAGTTCAGGGTCTGAAGCTTTCTTT.

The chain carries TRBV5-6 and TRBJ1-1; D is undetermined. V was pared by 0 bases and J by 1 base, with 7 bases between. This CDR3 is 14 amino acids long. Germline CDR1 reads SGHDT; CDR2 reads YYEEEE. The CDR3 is CASSLVGTNTEAFF. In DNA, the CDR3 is TGTGCCAGCAGCTTGGTAGGAACGAACACTGAAGCTTTCTTT.

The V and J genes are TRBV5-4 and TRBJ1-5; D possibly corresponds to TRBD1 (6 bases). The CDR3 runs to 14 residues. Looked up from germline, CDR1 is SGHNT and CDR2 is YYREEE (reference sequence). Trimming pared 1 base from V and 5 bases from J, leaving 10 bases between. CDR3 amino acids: CASSLRGGDQPQHF. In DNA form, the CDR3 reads TGTGCCAGCAGCTTGAGGGGGGGAGATCAGCCCCAGCATTTT.